This T cell receptor (beta chain) originates from a study of control samples from healthy donors and cancer patients. The method was immunoSEQ multiplex PCR; TCRdb's version includes in-frame clones alone and lacks a portion of them. Seen here are around 100,000 clones, roughly nine tenths observed once, and the top ten hold over 15%. V lost 6 bases and J 10 bases, leaving 25 bases between the germline ends. Germline assignment: CDR1 ENHRY and CDR2 SYGVKD. The CDR3 contains 16 residues. This chain uses TRBV10-3 with TRBJ2-1; the D gene could be TRBD1 or TRBD2 (7 bases each). Sequenced: blood. This clonotype was obtained from a woman in her 50s in good health. CDR3 loop: CAIREGAIAGISEQFF. DNA of the CDR3: TGTGCCATCAGGGAGGGGGCGATAGCGGGTATTTCGGAGCAGTTCTTC.